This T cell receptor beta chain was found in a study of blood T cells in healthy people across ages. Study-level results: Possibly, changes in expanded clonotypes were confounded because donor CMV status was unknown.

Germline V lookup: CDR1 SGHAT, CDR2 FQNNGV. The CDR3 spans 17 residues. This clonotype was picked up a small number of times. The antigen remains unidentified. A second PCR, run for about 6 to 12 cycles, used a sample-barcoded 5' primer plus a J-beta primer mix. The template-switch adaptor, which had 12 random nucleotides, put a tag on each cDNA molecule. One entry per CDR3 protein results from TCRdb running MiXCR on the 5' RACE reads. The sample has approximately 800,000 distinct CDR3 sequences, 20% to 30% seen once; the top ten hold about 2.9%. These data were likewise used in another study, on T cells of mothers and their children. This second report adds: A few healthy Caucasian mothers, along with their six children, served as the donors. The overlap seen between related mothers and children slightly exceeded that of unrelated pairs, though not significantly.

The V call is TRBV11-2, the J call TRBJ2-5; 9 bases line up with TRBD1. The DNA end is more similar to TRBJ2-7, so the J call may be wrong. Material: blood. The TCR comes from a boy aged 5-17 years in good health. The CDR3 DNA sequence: TGTGCCAGCAGCTCGACCGGGACAGGGCTCCCCTCCTACGAGCAGTACTTC. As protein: CASSSTGTGLPSYEQYF.